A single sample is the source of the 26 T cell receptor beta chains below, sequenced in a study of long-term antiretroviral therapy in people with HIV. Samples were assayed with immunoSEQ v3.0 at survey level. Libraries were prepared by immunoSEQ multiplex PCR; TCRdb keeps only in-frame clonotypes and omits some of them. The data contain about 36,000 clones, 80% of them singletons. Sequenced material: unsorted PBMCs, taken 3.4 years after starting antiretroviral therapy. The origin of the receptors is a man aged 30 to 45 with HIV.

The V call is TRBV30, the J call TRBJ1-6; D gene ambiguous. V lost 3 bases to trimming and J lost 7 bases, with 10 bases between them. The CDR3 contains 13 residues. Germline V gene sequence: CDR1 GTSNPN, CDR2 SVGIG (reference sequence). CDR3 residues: CAWRGTGNSPLHF. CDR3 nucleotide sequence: TGTGCCTGGAGGGGAACCGGGAATTCACCCCTCCACTTT.

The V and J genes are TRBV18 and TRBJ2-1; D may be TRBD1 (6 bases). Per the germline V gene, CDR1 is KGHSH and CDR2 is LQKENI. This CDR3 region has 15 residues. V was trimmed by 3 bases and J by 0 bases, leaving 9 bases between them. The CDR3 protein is CASSPRDNSYNEQFF. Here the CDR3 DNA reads TGTGCCAGCTCACCCCGGGACAACTCCTACAATGAGCAGTTCTTC.

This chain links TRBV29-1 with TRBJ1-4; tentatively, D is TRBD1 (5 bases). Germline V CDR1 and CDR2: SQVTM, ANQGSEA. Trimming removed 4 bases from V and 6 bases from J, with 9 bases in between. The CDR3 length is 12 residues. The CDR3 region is CSVARDDEKLFF. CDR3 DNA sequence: TGCAGCGTTGCCAGGGATGATGAAAAACTGTTTTTT.

CDR3 bases: TGTGCCAGCAGTTACGGGCAGCCCTATGGCTACACCTTC. Residues: CASSYGQPYGYTF. The chain uses TRBV6-5 and TRBJ1-2; D unclear. Trimming shortened V by 2 bases and J by 4 bases, and 8 bases separated the two germline ends. CDR1 is MNHEY, CDR2 SVGAGI, per germline. This CDR3 is 13 amino acids long.

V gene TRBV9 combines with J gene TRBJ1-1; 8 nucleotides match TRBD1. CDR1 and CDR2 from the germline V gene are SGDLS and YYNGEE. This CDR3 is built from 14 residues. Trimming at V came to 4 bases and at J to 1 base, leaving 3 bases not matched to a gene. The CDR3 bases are TGTGCCAGCAGCTTTACAGGGGGGAACACTGAAGCTTTCTTT. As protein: CASSFTGGNTEAFF.

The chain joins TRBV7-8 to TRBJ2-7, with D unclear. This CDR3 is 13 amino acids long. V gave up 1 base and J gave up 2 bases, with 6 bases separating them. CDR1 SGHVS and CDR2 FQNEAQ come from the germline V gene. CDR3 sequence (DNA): TGTGCCAGCAGCTTAGAGATTACCTACGAGCAGTACTTC. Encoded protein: CASSLEITYEQYF.

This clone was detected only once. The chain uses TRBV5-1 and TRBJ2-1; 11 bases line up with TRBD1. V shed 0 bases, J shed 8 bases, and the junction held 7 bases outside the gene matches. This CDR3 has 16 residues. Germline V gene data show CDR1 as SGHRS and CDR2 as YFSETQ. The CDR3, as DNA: TGCGCCAGCAGCTTGGAAGCCGGGACAGGGGGATATGAGCAGTTCTTC. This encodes CASSLEAGTGGYEQFF. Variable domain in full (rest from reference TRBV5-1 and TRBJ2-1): KAGVTQTPRYLIKTRGQQVTLSCSPISGHRSVSWYQQTPGQGLQFLFEYFSETQRNKGNFPGRFSGRQFSNSRSEMNVSTLELGDSALYLCASSLEAGTGGYEQFFGPGTRLTVL.

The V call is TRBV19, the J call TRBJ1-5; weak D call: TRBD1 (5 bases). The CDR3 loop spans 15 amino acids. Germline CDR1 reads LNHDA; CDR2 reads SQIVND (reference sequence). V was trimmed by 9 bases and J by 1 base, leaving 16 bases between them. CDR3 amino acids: CASAGVPGSNQPQHF. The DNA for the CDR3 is TGTGCCAGCGCGGGGGTTCCGGGGAGCAATCAGCCCCAGCATTTT.

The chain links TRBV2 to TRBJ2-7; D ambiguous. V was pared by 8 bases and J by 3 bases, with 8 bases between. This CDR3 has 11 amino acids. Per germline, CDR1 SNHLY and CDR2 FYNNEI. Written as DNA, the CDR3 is TGTGCCAGCCGTGTTGTCTACGAGCAGTACTTC. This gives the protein CASRVVYEQYF. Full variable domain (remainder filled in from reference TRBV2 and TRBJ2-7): EPEVTQTPSHQVTQMGQEVILRCVPISNHLYFYWYRQILGQKVEFLVSFYNNEISEKSEIFDDQFSVERPDGSNFTLKIRSTKLEDSAMYFCASRVVYEQYFGPGTRLTVT.

DNA for the CDR3: TGTGCCAGCATCTGGGGATGGGTCCCCTACGAGCAGTACTTC. This codes for CASIWGWVPYEQYF. The gene calls are TRBV27 and TRBJ2-7, with D uncertain. Trimming shortened V by 7 bases and J by 2 bases, and 15 bases separated the two germline ends. Germline CDR1 is MNHEY and CDR2 is SMNVEV (reference sequence). This CDR3 region has 14 residues.

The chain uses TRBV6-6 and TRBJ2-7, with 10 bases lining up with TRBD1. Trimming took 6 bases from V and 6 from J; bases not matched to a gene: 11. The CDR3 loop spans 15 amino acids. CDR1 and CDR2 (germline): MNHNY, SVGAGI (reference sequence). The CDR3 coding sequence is TGTGCCAGCAGGGCTAGACAGGGGGCTACCTCCGAGCAGTACTTC. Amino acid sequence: CASRARQGATSEQYF.

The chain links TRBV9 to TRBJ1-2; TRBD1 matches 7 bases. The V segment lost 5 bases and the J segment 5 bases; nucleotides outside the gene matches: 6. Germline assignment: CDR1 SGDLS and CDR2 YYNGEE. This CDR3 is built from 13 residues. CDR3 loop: CASSATGAYGYTF. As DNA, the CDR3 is TGTGCCAGCAGTGCAACAGGGGCGTATGGCTACACCTTC.

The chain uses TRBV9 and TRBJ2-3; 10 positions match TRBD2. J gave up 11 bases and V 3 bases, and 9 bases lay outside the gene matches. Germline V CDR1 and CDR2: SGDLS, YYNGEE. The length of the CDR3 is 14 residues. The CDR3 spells CASSAWTSGEEQYF. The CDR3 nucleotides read TGTGCCAGCAGCGCCTGGACTAGCGGAGAAGAGCAGTATTTT.

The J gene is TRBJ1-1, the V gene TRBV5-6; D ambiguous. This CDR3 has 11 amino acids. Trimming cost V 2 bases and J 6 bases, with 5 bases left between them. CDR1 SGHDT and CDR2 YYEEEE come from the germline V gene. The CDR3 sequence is CASSFGPEAFF. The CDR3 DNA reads TGTGCCAGCAGCTTTGGGCCTGAAGCTTTCTTT. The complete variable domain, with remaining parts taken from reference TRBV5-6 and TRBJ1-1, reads DAGVTQSPTHLIKTRGQQVTLRCSPKSGHDTVSWYQQALGQGPQFIFQYYEEEERQRGNFPDRFSGHQFPNYSSELNVNALLLGDSALYLCASSFGPEAFFGQGTRLTVV.

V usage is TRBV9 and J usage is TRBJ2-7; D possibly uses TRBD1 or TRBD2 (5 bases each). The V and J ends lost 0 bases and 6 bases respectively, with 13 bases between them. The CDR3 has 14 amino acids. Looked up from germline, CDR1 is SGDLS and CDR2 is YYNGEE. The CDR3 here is CASSVVPGTAEQYF. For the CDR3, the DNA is TGTGCCAGCAGCGTAGTCCCGGGGACGGCCGAGCAGTACTTC.

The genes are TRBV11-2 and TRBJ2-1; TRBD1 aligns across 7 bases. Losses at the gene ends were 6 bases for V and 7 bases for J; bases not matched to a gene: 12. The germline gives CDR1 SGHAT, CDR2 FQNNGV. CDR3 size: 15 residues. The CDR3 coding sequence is TGTGCCAGCAGTTCAGACAGGGTCGTTGTTAATGAGCAGTTCTTC. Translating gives CASSSDRVVVNEQFF.

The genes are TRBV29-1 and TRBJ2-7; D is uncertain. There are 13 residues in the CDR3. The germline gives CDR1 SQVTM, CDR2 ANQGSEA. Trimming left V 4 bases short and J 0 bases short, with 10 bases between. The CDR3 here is CSVGAGRSYEQYF. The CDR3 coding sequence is TGCAGCGTTGGGGCAGGCCGCTCCTACGAGCAGTACTTC.

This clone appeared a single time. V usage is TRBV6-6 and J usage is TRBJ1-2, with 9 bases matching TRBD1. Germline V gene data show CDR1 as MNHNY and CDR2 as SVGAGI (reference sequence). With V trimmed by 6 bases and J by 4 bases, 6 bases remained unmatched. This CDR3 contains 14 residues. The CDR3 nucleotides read TGTGCCAGCAGGGAAGGACAGGGGTTCTATGGCTACACCTTC. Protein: CASREGQGFYGYTF.

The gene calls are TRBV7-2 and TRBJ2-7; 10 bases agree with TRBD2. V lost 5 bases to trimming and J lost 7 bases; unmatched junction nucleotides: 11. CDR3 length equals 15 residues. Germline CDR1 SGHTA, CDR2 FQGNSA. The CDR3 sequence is CASSVEASGSREQYF. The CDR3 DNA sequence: TGTGCCAGCAGCGTAGAGGCTAGCGGGAGTAGAGAGCAGTACTTC. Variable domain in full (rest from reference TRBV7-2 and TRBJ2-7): GAGVSQSPSNKVTEKGKDVELRCDPISGHTALYWYRQSLGQGLEFLIYFQGNSAPDKSGLPSDRFSAERTGGSVSTLTIQRTQQEDSAVYLCASSVEASGSREQYFGPGTRLTVT.

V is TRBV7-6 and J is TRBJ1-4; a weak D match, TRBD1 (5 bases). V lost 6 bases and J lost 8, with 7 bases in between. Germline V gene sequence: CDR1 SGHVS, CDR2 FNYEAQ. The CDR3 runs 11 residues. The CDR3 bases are TGTGCCAGCAGTCGGGGGGAAAAACTGTTTTTT. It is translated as CASSRGEKLFF.

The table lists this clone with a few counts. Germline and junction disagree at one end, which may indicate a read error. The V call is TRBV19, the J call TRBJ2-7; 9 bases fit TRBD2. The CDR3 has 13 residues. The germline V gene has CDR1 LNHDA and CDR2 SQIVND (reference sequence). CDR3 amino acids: CATRLAEGYVQYF. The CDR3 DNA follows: TGTGCCACCAGACTAGCGGAGGGGTACGTGCAGTACTTC.

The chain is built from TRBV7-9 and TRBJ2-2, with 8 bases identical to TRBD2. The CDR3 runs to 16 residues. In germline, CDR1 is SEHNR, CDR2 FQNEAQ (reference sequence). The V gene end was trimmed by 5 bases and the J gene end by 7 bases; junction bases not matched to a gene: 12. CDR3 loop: CASSPNTGGLGGELFF. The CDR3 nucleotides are TGTGCCAGCAGCCCCAATACGGGAGGGCTAGGCGGGGAGCTGTTTTTT.

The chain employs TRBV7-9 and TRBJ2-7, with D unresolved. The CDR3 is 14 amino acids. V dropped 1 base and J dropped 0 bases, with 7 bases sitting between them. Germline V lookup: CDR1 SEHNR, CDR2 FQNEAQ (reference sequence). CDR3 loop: CASSLGSGSYEQYF. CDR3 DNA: TGTGCCAGCAGCTTAGGGTCAGGCTCCTACGAGCAGTACTTC.

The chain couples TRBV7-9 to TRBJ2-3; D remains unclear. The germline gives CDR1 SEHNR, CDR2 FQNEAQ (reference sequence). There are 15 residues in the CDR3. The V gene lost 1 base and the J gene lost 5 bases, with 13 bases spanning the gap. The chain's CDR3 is CASSLEGGLGDTQYF. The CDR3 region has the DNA TGTGCCAGCAGCTTAGAAGGCGGATTGGGAGATACGCAGTATTTT.

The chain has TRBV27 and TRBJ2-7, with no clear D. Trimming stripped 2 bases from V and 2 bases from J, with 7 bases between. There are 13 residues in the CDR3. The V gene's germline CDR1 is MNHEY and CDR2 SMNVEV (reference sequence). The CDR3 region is CASSLNFAYEQYF. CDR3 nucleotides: TGTGCCAGCAGTTTAAATTTCGCCTACGAGCAGTACTTC.

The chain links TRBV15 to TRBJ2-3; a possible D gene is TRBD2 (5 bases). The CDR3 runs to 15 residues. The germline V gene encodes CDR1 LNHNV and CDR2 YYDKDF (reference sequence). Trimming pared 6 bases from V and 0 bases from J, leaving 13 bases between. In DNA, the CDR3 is TGTGCCACCAGAAAGAGGGAAGGTAGCACAGATACGCAGTATTTT. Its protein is CATRKREGSTDTQYF.